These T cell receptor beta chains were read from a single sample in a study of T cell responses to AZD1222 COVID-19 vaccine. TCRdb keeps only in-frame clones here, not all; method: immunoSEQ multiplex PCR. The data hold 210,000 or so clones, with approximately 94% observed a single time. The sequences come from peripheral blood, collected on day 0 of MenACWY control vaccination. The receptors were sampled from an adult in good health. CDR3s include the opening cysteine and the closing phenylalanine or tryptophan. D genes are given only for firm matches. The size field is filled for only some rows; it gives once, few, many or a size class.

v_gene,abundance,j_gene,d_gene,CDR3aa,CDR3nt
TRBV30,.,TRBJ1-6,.,CAWRDAGARNNSPLHF,TGTGCCTGGAGAGACGCAGGGGCGCGGAATAATTCACCCCTCCACTTT
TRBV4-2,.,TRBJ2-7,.,CASSLHRGAEQYF,TGTGCCAGCAGCCTACATCGGGGGGCAGAGCAGTACTTC
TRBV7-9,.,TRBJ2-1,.,CASSLAGANEQFF,TGTGCCAGCAGCTTAGCTGGGGCAAATGAGCAGTTCTTC
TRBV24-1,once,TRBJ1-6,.,CATSAWIRFRLYNSPLHF,TGTGCCACCAGTGCCTGGATACGGTTTAGACTGTATAATTCACCCCTCCACTTT
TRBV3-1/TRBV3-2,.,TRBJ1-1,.,CASSQNLGATEAFF,TGTGCCAGCAGCCAAAATCTGGGGGCGACTGAAGCTTTCTTT
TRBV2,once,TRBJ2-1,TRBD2,CASNPGLAGDEQFF,TGTGCCAGCAACCCGGGACTAGCGGGGGATGAGCAGTTCTTC
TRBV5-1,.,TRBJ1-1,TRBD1,CASSTQTGGVSEAFF,TGCGCCAGCAGCACCCAGACAGGGGGAGTCTCGGAAGCTTTCTTT
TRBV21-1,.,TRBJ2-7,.,CASSFRQVTDGYEQYF,TGTGCCAGCAGCTTCCGACAGGTGACCGATGGATACGAGCAGTACTTC
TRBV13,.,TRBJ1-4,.,CASSRRMDPNEKLFF,TGTGCCAGCAGCCGAAGAATGGACCCCAATGAAAAACTGTTTTTT
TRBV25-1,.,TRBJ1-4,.,CASSAPRGGAEEKLFF,TGTGCCAGCAGTGCCCCACGTGGCGGGGCGGAAGAAAAACTGTTTTTT
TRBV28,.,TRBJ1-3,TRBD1,CASSPIDRDGNTIYF,TGTGCCAGCAGTCCAATAGACAGGGATGGAAACACCATATATTTT
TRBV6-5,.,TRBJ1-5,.,CASSPPGGKPQHF,TGTGCCAGCAGTCCCCCCGGGGGAAAGCCCCAGCATTTT
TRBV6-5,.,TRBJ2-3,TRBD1,CASQKRGRGSDTQYF,TGTGCCAGCCAAAAAAGGGGGCGCGGGTCAGATACGCAGTATTTT
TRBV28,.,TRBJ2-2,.,CASSPPGGWNTGELFF,TGTGCCAGCAGCCCCCCCGGGGGTTGGAACACCGGGGAGCTGTTTTTT
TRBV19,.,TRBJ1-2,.,CASSMLGDGYTF,TGTGCCAGTAGTATGTTGGGCGATGGCTACACCTTC
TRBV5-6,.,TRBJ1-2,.,CASSLEAHPTGYGYTF,TGTGCCAGCAGCTTGGAGGCGCACCCGACCGGGTATGGCTACACCTTC
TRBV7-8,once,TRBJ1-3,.,CASSLMTQGHRNTIYF,TGTGCCAGCAGCCTTATGACACAGGGCCATCGGAACACCATATATTTT
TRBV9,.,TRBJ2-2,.,CASSVYSRADTGELFF,TGTGCCAGCAGCGTATATAGTCGAGCAGACACCGGGGAGCTGTTTTTT
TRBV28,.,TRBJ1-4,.,CASNTGTGRRWLFF,TGTGCCAGCAACACCGGGACCGGGCGAAGGTGGCTGTTTTTT
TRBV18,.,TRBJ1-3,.,CASSPQGAGNTIYF,TGTGCCAGCTCACCTCAGGGCGCTGGAAACACCATATATTTT
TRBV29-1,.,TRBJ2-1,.,CSVDGPPQEQFF,TGCAGCGTTGATGGACCGCCTCAAGAGCAGTTCTTC
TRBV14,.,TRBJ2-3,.,CASSQEEPDTQYF,TGTGCCAGCAGCCAAGAAGAGCCAGATACGCAGTATTTT
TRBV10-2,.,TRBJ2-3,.,CASSAGMFTDTQYF,TGCGCCAGCAGTGCCGGGATGTTCACAGATACGCAGTATTTT
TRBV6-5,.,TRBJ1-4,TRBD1,CASSLTGPTNEKLFF,TGTGCCAGCAGTTTGACAGGGCCAACTAATGAAAAACTGTTTTTT
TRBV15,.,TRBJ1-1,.,CATSRVYGVNTEAFF,TGTGCCACCAGCAGAGTGTATGGAGTGAACACTGAAGCTTTCTTT
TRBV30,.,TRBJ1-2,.,CAWRVYGGYTF,TGTGCCTGGAGGGTTTACGGTGGCTACACCTTC
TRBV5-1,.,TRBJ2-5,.,CASSLAGTVQETQYF,TGCGCCAGCAGCTTGGCCGGGACGGTTCAAGAGACCCAGTACTTC
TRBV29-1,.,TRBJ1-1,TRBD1,CSGRQGVSLNTEAFF,TGCAGCGGCCGACAGGGTGTGTCCCTGAACACTGAAGCTTTCTTT
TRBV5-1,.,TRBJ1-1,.,CASSLTAGVTEAFF,TGCGCCAGCAGCTTGACCGCAGGGGTCACTGAAGCTTTCTTT
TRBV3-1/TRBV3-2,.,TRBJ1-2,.,CASSPHQGFYGYTF,TGTGCCAGCAGCCCCCACCAGGGCTTCTATGGCTACACCTTC
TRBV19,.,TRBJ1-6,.,CASRSRLHSPLHF,TGTGCCAGTAGGTCCCGGTTGCATTCACCCCTCCACTTT
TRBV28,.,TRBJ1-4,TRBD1,CASSLGQGNEKLFF,TGTGCCAGCAGTTTAGGACAGGGAAATGAAAAACTGTTTTTT
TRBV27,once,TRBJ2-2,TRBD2,CASSLFRGFGLAGPTGELFF,TGTGCCAGCAGTTTATTCAGGGGGTTTGGACTAGCGGGACCTACCGGGGAGCTGTTTTTT
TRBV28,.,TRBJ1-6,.,CASRRAGVNSPLHF,TGTGCCAGCAGGAGGGCAGGGGTGAATTCACCCCTCCACTTT
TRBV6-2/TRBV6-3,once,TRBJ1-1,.,CASSLGGNTEAFF,TGTGCCAGCAGTTTAGGGGGGAACACTGAAGCTTTCTTT